This TCR beta chain stems from a study of T cell responses to AZD1222 COVID-19 vaccine. Overall study findings and caveats: Baseline serology detected seropositivity in only a handful of AZD1222 recipients. It should be noted that donors were predominantly white British and more often female, and clonal diversity was possibly underestimated.

The analysis combined second doses at about 4 or about 12 weeks. Of note for this clone: Its antigen is unknown.

In germline, CDR1 is SGHAT, CDR2 FQNNGV. Trimming removed 5 bases from V and 5 bases from J, with 9 bases in between. This CDR3 has 12 residues. Assay used: immunoSEQ multiplex PCR; TCRdb lists only in-frame clones, some missing. The sample shows about 86,000 clones, around nine tenths of them seen only once. The gene calls are TRBV11-2 and TRBJ1-1, with no clear D. The sequence came from an adult who received the AZD1222 COVID-19 vaccine. Sequenced here: peripheral blood, sampled 28 days after the second AZD1222 dose. Here the CDR3 reads CASSPGRTEAFF. CDR3 DNA sequence: TGTGCCAGCAGCCCAGGACGAACTGAAGCTTTCTTT.